The 10 T cell receptor beta chains reported below all come from one sample, sequenced in a study of blood T cell repertoires in COVID-19. Libraries were prepared by immunoSEQ multiplex PCR; TCRdb keeps only in-frame clonotypes and omits some of them. The sample lists about 280,000 clones, more than 75% occurring once. Sequenced input: PBMCs or T cells enriched from blood (not recorded which). Receptors originate from a woman aged 55-70 years in a cohort exposed to, infected with or recovered from COVID-19 (not recorded which).

The V and J genes are TRBV7-3 and TRBJ2-3; weak D call: TRBD2 (6 bases). The V end lost 5 bases, the J end lost 3 bases, and 15 bases lay between the germline ends. Germline values: CDR1 SGHTA, CDR2 FQGTGA. The CDR3 runs to 15 residues. CDR3 region: CASSSVGGTTDTQYF. As DNA, the CDR3 is TGTGCCAGCAGCAGTGTTGGCGGGACTACAGATACGCAGTATTTT.

This sequence joins TRBV3-1 (or the pseudogene TRBV3-2) and TRBJ1-4; D unresolved. Germline CDR1 is LGHDT and CDR2 is YNNKEL (reference sequence). The V end lost 4 bases, the J end lost 7 bases, and 16 bases lay between the germline ends. This CDR3 comprises 15 residues. CDR3 sequence (DNA): TGTGCCAGCAGCCGGTCCGAGGTTGGGAGTGAAAAACTGTTTTTT. Translating gives CASSRSEVGSEKLFF.

CDR3 coding DNA: TGTGCCAGCAGCCGCGGGACAGCGGTTTACGAGCAGTACTTC. This sequence encodes CASSRGTAVYEQYF. V and J are TRBV11-2 and TRBJ2-7, with a weak D call TRBD1 (7 bases). Trimming shortened V by 5 bases and J by 4 bases, and 15 bases separated the two germline ends. This CDR3 comprises 14 residues. Germline V gene lookup returns CDR1 SGHAT and CDR2 FQNNGV.

The V call is TRBV27, the J call TRBJ1-1, with 9 bases fitting TRBD1. J lost 4 bases, V lost 6 bases, and 6 bases had no gene match. Germline V gene lookup returns CDR1 MNHEY and CDR2 SMNVEV (reference sequence). This CDR3 has 14 residues. CDR3 in amino acids: CASRDRGMSTEAFF. In DNA, the CDR3 is TGTGCCAGCAGGGACAGGGGAATGAGCACTGAAGCTTTCTTT.

V gene TRBV9 combines with J gene TRBJ2-2; D is uncertain. V dropped 4 bases and J dropped 6 bases, with 7 bases sitting between them. Looked up from germline, CDR1 is SGDLS and CDR2 is YYNGEE. This CDR3 has 12 amino acids. The CDR3 region is CASSPVPGELFF. The CDR3 DNA sequence: TGTGCCAGCAGCCCAGTCCCCGGGGAGCTGTTTTTT. Combining the CDR3 with reference TRBV9 and TRBJ2-2 gives the whole variable domain DSGVTQTPKHLITATGQRVTLRCSPRSGDLSVYWYQQSLDQGLQFLIQYYNGEERAKGNILERFSAQQFPDLHSELNLSSLELGDSALYFCASSPVPGELFFGEGSRLTVL.

This clone appeared a single time. The J gene is TRBJ2-7, the V gene TRBV5-6; D might be TRBD1 (5 bases). CDR3 length: 12 residues. Trimming pared 4 bases from V and 3 bases from J, leaving 8 bases between. In germline, CDR1 is SGHDT, CDR2 YYEEEE. The CDR3 sequence: CASSRRDYEQYF. DNA of the CDR3: TGTGCCAGCAGCCGCAGGGACTACGAGCAGTACTTC.

The CDR3 sequence is CASRPDRWASYEQYF. The CDR3 coding sequence is TGTGCCAGTAGACCTGACAGGTGGGCCTCCTACGAGCAGTACTTC. The chain links TRBV19 to TRBJ2-7; tentative D call: TRBD1 (6 bases). The germline CDR1 and CDR2 sequences are LNHDA and SQIVND (reference sequence). The CDR3 sequence is 15 residues long. Trimming cost V 6 bases and J 0 bases, with 15 bases left between them.

V and J are TRBV27 and TRBJ2-7; 9 bases are shared with TRBD1. Germline CDR1 MNHEY, CDR2 SMNVEV (reference sequence). The CDR3 length is 14 residues. The V and J ends lost 5 bases and 5 bases, in that order; junction bases with no gene match: 7. The CDR3 DNA sequence: TGTGCCAGCAGTGCGGGACAGGGTTTCCACGAGCAGTACTTC. It is translated as CASSAGQGFHEQYF.

The chain uses TRBV24-1 and TRBJ2-1, with 11 bases identical to TRBD2. The CDR3 consists of 15 residues. Trimming took 4 bases from V and 7 from J; bases not matched to a gene: 5. Looked up from germline, CDR1 is KGHDR and CDR2 is SFDVKD. The CDR3 DNA sequence: TGTGCCACCAGTGAATTGACTAGCGGGAAGAATGAGCAGTTCTTC. It codes for CATSELTSGKNEQFF.

This clone was detected only a few times. The J gene is TRBJ1-2, the V gene TRBV3-1 (or the pseudogene TRBV3-2), with TRBD1 matching over 7 bases. The CDR3 sequence is 16 residues long. V gave up 1 base and J gave up 4 bases; unmatched junction bases: 9. Germline CDR1 LGHDT, CDR2 YNNKEL (reference sequence). The CDR3 nucleotides read TGTGCCAGCAGCCAAGGGACAGGAGCCGCCTCCTATGGCTACACCTTC. Its translation is CASSQGTGAASYGYTF.